This T cell receptor (beta chain) was captured in a study of OX40 agonist ivuxolimab in advanced cancers. Profiled with immunoSEQ multiplex PCR; TCRdb holds only in-frame clones, not every one. The data show tens of thousands of clones, about 87% seen once. V was pared by 2 bases and J by 3 bases, with 8 bases between. The CDR3 has 14 residues. The germline gives CDR1 MDHEN, CDR2 SYDVKM. The receptor's source is an adult with an advanced solid tumor such as melanoma, head and neck, liver or kidney cancer. The sequences come from CD4+ or CD8+ T cells sorted from blood, collected in a trial of the OX40 agonist ivuxolimab. J is TRBJ1-5 and V is TRBV28, with no clear D. The CDR3 is CASSLGQTNQPQHF. The CDR3 coding sequence is TGTGCCAGCAGTTTAGGGCAGACCAATCAGCCCCAGCATTTT.